Listed below are T cell receptor beta chains from one sample, sequenced in a study of blood T cell repertoires in COVID-19. Profiled with immunoSEQ multiplex PCR; TCRdb holds only in-frame clones, not every one. The data show roughly 250,000 clones, around 80% seen once. The sequencing sample was made of peripheral blood. The receptors originated from a woman in her thirties or forties with active or convalescent COVID-19. Both conserved end residues are part of each CDR3. A row's size may be missing; if present it is once, few, many or a size class.

V: TRBV3-1/TRBV3-2
J: TRBJ1-2
size: once
CDR3: CASSQVRSSNGYTF

V: TRBV6-4
J: TRBJ1-1
size: .
CDR3: CASRNTVGTEAFF

V: TRBV19
J: TRBJ1-5
size: .
CDR3: CASSRDRTAYNQPQHF

V: TRBV18
J: TRBJ1-4
size: .
CDR3: CASSPPGMGEKLFF

V: TRBV19
J: TRBJ1-5
size: .
CDR3: CASCWTGENQPQHF

V: TRBV7-3
J: TRBJ2-2
size: .
CDR3: CASALAGVTNTGELFF

V: TRBV29-1
J: TRBJ1-6
size: .
CDR3: CSVGTANSPLHF

V: TRBV6-5
J: TRBJ2-7
size: .
CDR3: CASRGTLQGYEQYF

V: TRBV4-1
J: TRBJ2-2
size: few
CDR3: CASSRITGELFF

V: TRBV7-8
J: TRBJ1-1
size: .
CDR3: CASSLISGNTEAFF

V: TRBV4-1
J: TRBJ2-3
size: few
CDR3: CASSQDPTGGATDTQYF

V: TRBV20-1
J: TRBJ1-1
size: once
CDR3: CSASNPVNTEAFF

V: TRBV7-9
J: TRBJ1-5
size: .
CDR3: CASSLGQSNQPQHF

V: TRBV5-6
J: TRBJ1-5
size: few
CDR3: CASSLGQSHQPQHF

V: TRBV30
J: TRBJ1-2
size: few
CDR3: CAWTPGSGNYGYTF

V: TRBV3-1/TRBV3-2
J: TRBJ2-3
size: .
CDR3: CASSLQREQYF

V: TRBV7-9
J: TRBJ2-3
size: .
CDR3: CASSSRTSTDTQYF

V: TRBV12-3/TRBV12-4
J: TRBJ1-2
size: .
CDR3: CASTRQGLYGYTF

V: TRBV7-3
J: TRBJ2-1
size: few
CDR3: CASSSSREAEQFF

V: TRBV7-9
J: TRBJ2-2
size: many
CDR3: CASSHSGTGGTGELFF

V: TRBV18
J: TRBJ1-1
size: once
CDR3: CASSPLGARNTEAFF

V: TRBV15
J: TRBJ1-1
size: .
CDR3: CATSRDLEGPNTEAFF

V: TRBV5-1
J: TRBJ1-4
size: .
CDR3: CASSITYGFEKLFF

V: TRBV5-6
J: TRBJ1-6
size: .
CDR3: CASSFYDRSPLHF

V: TRBV11-2
J: TRBJ2-1
size: .
CDR3: CASSLATYNEQFF

V: TRBV28
J: TRBJ2-3
size: .
CDR3: CASTRGGTDTQYF